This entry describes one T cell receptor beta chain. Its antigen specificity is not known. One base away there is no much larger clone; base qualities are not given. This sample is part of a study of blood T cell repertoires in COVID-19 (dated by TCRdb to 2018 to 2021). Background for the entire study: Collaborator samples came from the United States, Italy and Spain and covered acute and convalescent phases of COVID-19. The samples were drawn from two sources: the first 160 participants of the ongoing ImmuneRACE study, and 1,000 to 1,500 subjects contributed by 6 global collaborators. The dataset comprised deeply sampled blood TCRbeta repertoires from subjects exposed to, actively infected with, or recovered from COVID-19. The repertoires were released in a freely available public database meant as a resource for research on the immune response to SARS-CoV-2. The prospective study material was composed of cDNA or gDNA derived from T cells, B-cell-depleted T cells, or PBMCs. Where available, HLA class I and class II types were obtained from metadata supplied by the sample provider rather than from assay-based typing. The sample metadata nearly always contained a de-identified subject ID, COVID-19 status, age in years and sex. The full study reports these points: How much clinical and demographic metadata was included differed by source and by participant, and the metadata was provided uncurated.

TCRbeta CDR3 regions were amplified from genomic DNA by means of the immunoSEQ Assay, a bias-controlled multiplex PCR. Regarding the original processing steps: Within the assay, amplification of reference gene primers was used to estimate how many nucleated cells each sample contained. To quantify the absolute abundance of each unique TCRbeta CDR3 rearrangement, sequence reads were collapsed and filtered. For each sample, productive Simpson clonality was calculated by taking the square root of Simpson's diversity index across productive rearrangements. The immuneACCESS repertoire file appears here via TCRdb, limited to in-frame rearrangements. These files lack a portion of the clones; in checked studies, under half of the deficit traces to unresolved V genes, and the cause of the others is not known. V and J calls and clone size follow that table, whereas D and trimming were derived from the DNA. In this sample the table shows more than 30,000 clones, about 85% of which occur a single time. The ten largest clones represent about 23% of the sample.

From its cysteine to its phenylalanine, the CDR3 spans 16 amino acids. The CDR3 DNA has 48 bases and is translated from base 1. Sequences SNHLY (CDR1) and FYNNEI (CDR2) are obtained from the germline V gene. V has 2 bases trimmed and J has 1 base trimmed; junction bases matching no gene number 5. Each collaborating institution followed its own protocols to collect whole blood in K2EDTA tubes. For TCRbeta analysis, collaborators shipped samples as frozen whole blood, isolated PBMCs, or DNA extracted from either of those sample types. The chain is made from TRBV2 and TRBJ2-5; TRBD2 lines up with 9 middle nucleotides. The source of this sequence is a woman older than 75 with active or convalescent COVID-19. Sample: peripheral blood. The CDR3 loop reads CASSESSGGRQETQYF. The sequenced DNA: TGTGCCAGCAGTGAAAGTAGCGGGGGCCGCCAAGAGACCCAGTACTTC.